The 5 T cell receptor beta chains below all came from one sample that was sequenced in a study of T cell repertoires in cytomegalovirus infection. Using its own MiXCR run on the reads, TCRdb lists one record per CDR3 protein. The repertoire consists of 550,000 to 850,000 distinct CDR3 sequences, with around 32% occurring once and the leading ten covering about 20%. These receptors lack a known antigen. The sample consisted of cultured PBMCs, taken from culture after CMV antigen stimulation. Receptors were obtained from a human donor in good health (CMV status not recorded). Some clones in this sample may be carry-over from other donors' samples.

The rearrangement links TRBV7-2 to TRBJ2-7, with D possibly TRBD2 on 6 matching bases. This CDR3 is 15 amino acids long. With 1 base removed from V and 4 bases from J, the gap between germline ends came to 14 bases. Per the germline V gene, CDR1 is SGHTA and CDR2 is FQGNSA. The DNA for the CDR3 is TGTGCCAGCAGCTTAGGCGGTAGCGGCCTATACGAGCAGTACTTC. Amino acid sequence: CASSLGGSGLYEQYF.

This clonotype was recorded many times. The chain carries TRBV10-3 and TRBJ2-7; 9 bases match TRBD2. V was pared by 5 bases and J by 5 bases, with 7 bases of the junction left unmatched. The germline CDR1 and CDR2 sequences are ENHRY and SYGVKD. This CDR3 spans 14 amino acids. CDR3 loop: CAISQREAAHEQYF. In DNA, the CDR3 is TGTGCCATCAGTCAGCGGGAGGCCGCCCACGAGCAGTACTTC.

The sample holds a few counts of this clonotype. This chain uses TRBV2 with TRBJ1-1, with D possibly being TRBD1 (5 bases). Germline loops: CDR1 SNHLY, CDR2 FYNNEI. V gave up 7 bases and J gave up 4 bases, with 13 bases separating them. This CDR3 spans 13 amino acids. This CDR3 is CASNNRRGTEAFF. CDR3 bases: TGTGCCAGCAACAACAGGCGTGGCACTGAAGCTTTCTTT.

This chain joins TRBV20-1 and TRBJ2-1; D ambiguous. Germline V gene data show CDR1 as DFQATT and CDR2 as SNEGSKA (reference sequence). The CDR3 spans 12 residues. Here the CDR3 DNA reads TGCAGCTCCGAAGGCTCCTACAATGAGCAGTTCTTC. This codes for CSSEGSYNEQFF.

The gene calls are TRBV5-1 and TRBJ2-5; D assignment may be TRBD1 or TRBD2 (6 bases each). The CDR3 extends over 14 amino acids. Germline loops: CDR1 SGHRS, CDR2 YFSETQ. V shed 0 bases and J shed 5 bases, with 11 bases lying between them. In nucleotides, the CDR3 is TGCGCCAGCAGCTTGGAAGGGGGAGGCGAGACCCAGTACTTC. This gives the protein CASSLEGGGETQYF.